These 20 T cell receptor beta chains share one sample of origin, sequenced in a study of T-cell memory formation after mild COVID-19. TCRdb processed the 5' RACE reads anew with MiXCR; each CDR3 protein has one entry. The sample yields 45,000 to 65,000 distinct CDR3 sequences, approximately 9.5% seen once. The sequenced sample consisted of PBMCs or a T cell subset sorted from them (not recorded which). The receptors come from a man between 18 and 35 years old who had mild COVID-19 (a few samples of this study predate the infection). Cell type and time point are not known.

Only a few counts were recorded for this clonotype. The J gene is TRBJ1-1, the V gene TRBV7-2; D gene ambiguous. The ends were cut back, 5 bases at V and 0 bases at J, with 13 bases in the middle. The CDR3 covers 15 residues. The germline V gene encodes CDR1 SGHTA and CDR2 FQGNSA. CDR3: CASSIGGGLNTEAFF. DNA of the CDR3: TGTGCCAGCAGCATCGGCGGAGGGTTGAACACTGAAGCTTTCTTT. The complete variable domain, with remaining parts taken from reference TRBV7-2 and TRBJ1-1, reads GAGVSQSPSNKVTEKGKDVELRCDPISGHTALYWYRQSLGQGLEFLIYFQGNSAPDKSGLPSDRFSAERTGGSVSTLTIQRTQQEDSAVYLCASSIGGGLNTEAFFGQGTRLTVV.

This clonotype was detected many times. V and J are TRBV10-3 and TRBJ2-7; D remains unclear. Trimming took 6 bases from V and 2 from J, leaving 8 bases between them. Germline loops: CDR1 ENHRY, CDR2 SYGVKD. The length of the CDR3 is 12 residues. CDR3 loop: CAIRDPPYEQYV. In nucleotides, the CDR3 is TGTGCCATCAGAGACCCCCCCTACGAGCAGTACGTC.

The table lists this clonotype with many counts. DNA for the CDR3: TGCGCCAGCAGCTTGGCTAGCGCCGGAACCGGGGAGCTGTTTTTT. This sequence encodes CASSLASAGTGELFF. The rearrangement uses TRBV5-1 and TRBJ2-2; TRBD2 might be the D (6 bases). V shed 0 bases and J shed 5 bases, with 11 bases lying between them. The germline CDR1 and CDR2 sequences are SGHRS and YFSETQ. The CDR3 contains 15 residues.

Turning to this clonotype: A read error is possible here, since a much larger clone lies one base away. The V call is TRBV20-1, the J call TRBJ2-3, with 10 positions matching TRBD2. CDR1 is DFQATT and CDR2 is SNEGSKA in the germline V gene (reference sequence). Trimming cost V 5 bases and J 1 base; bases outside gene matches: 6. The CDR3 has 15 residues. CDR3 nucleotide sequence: TGCAGTGCTGCGGGACTAGCGTGGGGCACAGATACGCAGTATTTT. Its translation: CSAAGLAWGTDTQYF.

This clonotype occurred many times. The CDR3 reads CATSDPIERTDTQYF. CDR3 in DNA: TGTGCCACCAGTGACCCTATAGAGCGTACAGATACGCAGTATTTT. The chain has TRBV24-1 and TRBJ2-3; D not certain. Germline V gene lookup returns CDR1 KGHDR and CDR2 SFDVKD. V lost 4 bases to trimming and J lost 3 bases, with 13 bases between them. The CDR3 extends over 15 amino acids.

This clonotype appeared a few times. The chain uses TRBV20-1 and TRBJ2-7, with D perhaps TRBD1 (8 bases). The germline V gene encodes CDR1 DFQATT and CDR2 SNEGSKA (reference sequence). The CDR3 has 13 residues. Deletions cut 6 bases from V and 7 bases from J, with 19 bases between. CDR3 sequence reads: CSAQGAGGEEQYF. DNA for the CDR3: TGCAGTGCCCAGGGGGCAGGGGGGGAAGAGCAGTACTTC.

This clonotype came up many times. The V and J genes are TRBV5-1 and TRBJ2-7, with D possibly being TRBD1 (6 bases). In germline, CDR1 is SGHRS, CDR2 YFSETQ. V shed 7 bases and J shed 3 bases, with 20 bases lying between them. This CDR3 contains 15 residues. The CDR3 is CASRTMTGLDYEQYF. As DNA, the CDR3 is TGCGCCAGCCGTACTATGACAGGCTTAGACTACGAGCAGTACTTC.

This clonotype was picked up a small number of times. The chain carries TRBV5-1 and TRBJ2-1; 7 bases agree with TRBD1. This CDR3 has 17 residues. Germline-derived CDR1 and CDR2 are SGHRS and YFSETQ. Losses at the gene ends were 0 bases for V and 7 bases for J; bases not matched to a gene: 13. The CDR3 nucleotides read TGCGCCAGCAGCTTGGCGCCCGGGGCAGGGGGTTATAATGAGCAGTTCTTC. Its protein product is CASSLAPGAGGYNEQFF.

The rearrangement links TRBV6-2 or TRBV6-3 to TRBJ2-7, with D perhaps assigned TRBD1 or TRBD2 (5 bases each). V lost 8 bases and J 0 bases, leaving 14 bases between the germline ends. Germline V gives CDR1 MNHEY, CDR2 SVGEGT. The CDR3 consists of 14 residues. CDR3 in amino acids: CASGPVGTSYEQYF. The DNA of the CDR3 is TGTGCCAGCGGTCCTGTGGGGACCTCCTACGAGCAGTACTTC.

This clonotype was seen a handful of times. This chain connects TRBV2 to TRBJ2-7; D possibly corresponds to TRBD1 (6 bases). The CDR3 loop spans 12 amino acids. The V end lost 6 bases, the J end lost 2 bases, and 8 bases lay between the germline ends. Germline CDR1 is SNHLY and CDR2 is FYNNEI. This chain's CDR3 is CASRGQTYEQYV. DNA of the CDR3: TGTGCCAGCAGAGGACAGACCTACGAGCAGTACGTC.

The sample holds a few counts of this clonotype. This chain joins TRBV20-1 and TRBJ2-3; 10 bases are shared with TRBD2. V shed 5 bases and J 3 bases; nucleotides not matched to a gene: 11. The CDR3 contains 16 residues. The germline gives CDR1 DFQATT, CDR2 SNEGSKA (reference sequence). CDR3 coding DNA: TGCAGTGCTGGCGGACGGGGACTAGCGTTGACAGATACGCAGTATTTT. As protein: CSAGGRGLALTDTQYF.

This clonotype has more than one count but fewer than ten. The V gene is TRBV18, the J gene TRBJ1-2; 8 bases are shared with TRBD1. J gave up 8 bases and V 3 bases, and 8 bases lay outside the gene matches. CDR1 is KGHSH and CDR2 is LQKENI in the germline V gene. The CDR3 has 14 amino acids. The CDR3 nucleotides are TGTGCCAGCTCACCTAATGGACAGGGTGGAGGCTACACCTTC. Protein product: CASSPNGQGGGYTF.

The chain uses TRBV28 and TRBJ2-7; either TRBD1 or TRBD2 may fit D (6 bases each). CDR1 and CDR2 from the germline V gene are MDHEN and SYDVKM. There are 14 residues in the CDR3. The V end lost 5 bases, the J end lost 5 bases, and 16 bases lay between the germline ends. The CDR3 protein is CASSTGGGTHEQYF. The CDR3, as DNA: TGTGCCAGCAGTACTGGGGGCGGGACGCACGAGCAGTACTTC. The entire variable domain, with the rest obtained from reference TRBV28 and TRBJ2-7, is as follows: DVKVTQSSRYLVKRTGEKVFLECVQDMDHENMFWYRQDPGLGLRLIYFSYDVKMKEKGDIPEGYSVSREKKERFSLILESASTNQTSMYLCASSTGGGTHEQYFGPGTRLTVT.

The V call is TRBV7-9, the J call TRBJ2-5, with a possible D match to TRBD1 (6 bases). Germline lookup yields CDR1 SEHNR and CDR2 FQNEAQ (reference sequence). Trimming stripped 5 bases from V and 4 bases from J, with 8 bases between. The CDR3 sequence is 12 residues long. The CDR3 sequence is CASSPQGETQYF. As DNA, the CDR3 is TGTGCCAGCAGCCCACAGGGAGAGACCCAGTACTTC.

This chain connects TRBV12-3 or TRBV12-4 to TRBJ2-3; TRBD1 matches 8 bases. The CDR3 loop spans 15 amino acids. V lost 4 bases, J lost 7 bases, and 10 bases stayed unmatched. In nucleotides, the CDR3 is TGTGCCAGCAGTTCGGACAGGGAGGCGCCTTATACGCAGTATTTT. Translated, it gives CASSSDREAPYTQYF.

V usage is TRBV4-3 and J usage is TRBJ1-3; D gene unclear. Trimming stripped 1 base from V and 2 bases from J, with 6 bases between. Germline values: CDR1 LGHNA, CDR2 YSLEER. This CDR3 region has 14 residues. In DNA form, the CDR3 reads TGCGCCAGCAGCCAAGTGTCGACTGGAAACACCATATATTTT. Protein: CASSQVSTGNTIYF.

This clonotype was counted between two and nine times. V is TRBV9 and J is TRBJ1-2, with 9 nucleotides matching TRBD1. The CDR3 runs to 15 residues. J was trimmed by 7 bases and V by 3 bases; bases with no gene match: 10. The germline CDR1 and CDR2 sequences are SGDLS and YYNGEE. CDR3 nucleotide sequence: TGTGCCAGCAGCGCCTCCGGGACAGGGTGGGGTGGCTACACCTTC. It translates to CASSASGTGWGGYTF. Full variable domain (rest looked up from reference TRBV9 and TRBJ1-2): DSGVTQTPKHLITATGQRVTLRCSPRSGDLSVYWYQQSLDQGLQFLIQYYNGEERAKGNILERFSAQQFPDLHSELNLSSLELGDSALYFCASSASGTGWGGYTFGSGTRLTVV.

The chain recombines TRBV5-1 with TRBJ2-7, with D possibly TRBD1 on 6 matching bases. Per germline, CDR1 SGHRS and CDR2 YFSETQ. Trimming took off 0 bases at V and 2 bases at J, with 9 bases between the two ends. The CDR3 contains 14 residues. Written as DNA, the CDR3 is TGCGCCAGCAGCTTGGTTCAGGGGACCTACGAGCAGTACTTC. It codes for CASSLVQGTYEQYF. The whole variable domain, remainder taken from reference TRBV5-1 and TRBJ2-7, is KAGVTQTPRYLIKTRGQQVTLSCSPISGHRSVSWYQQTPGQGLQFLFEYFSETQRNKGNFPGRFSGRQFSNSRSEMNVSTLELGDSALYLCASSLVQGTYEQYFGPGTRLTVT.

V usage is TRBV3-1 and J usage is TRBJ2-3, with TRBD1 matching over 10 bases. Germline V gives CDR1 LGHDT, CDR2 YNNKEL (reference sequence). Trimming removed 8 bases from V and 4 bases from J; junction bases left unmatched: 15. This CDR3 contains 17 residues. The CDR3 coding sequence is TGTGCCAGCGCTCCCGGGACAGGGGCACCGGAGGCAGATACGCAGTATTTT. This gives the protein CASAPGTGAPEADTQYF.

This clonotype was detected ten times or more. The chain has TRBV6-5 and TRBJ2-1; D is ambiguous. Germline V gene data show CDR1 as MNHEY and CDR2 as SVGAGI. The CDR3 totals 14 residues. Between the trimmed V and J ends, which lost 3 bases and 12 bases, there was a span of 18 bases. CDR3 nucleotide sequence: TGTGCCAGCAGTTATGCGCGAACACGTGATGTGCAGTTCTTC. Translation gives CASSYARTRDVQFF.